These 17 T cell receptor beta chains share one sample of origin, sequenced in a study of blood T cell repertoires in COVID-19. Sequencing was performed with immunoSEQ multiplex PCR; in TCRdb, only in-frame clones are kept and a portion is missing. Of around 50,000 clones listed, around four fifths are singletons. Material: peripheral blood. Source of these receptors: a man in his 70s with acute or convalescent COVID-19.

This clone was observed a single time. The V call is TRBV18, the J call TRBJ1-1; no definite D call. Trimming removed 1 base at V and 3 bases at J, with 6 bases between. CDR1 and CDR2 from the germline V gene are KGHSH and LQKENI. The CDR3 sequence is 13 residues long. The CDR3 loop is CASSPLSYTEAFF. The CDR3 DNA is TGTGCCAGCTCACCACTTAGTTACACTGAAGCTTTCTTT. The whole variable domain, remainder taken from reference TRBV18 and TRBJ1-1, is NAGVMQNPRHLVRRRGQEARLRCSPMKGHSHVYWYRQLPEEGLKFMVYLQKENIIDESGMPKERFSAEFPKEGPSILRIQQVVRGDSAAYFCASSPLSYTEAFFGQGTRLTVV.

V and J are TRBV18 and TRBJ1-1; D is perhaps TRBD1 (5 bases). CDR1 and CDR2 from the germline V gene are KGHSH and LQKENI. With 6 bases removed from V and 3 bases from J, the gap between germline ends came to 17 bases. The CDR3 is made up of 15 amino acids. CDR3 DNA sequence: TGTGCCAGCTCCCTGGGACGGGGGAAAGACACTGAAGCTTTCTTT. It specifies CASSLGRGKDTEAFF.

The chain links TRBV4-2 to TRBJ2-2; no clear D. The length of the CDR3 is 14 residues. Germline values: CDR1 LGHNA, CDR2 YNFKEQ. V gave up 3 bases and J gave up 6 bases, with 11 bases separating them. Here the CDR3 reads CASSQMGSPGELFF. The CDR3 nucleotides are TGTGCCAGCAGCCAGATGGGCTCCCCCGGGGAGCTGTTTTTT.

The chain recombines TRBV6-4 with TRBJ2-2; 11 positions match TRBD1. Germline V gene sequence: CDR1 MRHNA, CDR2 SNTAGT. CDR3 length: 13 residues. V shed 9 bases, J shed 5 bases, and the junction held 2 bases outside the gene matches. CDR3 in amino acids: CASGTGGTGELFF. DNA for the CDR3: TGTGCCAGTGGGACAGGGGGAACCGGGGAGCTGTTTTTT.

This sequence joins TRBV5-6 and TRBJ2-3, with D tentatively TRBD1 (5 bases). Germline V gene lookup returns CDR1 SGHDT and CDR2 YYEEEE. V lost 1 base, J lost 5 bases, and 11 bases lay in between. The CDR3 length is 14 residues. The CDR3 is CASSLRGPRDTQYF. CDR3 nucleotides: TGTGCCAGCAGCTTGAGGGGTCCGAGAGATACGCAGTATTTT.

CDR3 in DNA: TGCGCCAGCAGCCAAGAGGAGGGTACAACTAATGAAAAACTGTTTTTT. Protein: CASSQEEGTTNEKLFF. This chain uses TRBV4-1 with TRBJ1-4; D is unclear. The V and J ends lost 0 bases and 0 bases respectively, with 8 bases between them. This CDR3 region has 16 residues. Germline lookup yields CDR1 MGHRA and CDR2 YSYEKL.

The V and J genes are TRBV4-1 and TRBJ2-1, with 12 bases that match TRBD2. The germline V gene has CDR1 MGHRA and CDR2 YSYEKL. The ends lost 2 bases at V and 4 bases at J; junction bases unmatched: 3. The CDR3 length is 16 residues. The CDR3 DNA reads TGCGCCAGCAGCCAAAATCTAGCGGGGGGGTACAATGAGCAGTTCTTC. Its protein is CASSQNLAGGYNEQFF.

This chain uses TRBV3-1 (or the pseudogene TRBV3-2) with TRBJ2-7, with 8 positions matching TRBD1. Germline CDR1 reads LGHDT; CDR2 reads YNNKEL (reference sequence). V dropped 4 bases and J dropped 0; count of bases not matched to a gene: 11. The length of the CDR3 is 17 residues. DNA for the CDR3: TGTGCCAGCAGCCCGAAGTCTTGGACAGGGATCTCCTACGAGCAGTACTTC. Encoded protein: CASSPKSWTGISYEQYF.

The chain is built from TRBV28 and TRBJ1-3, with no clear D. Trimming stripped 3 bases from V and 4 bases from J, with 4 bases between. CDR1 and CDR2 from the germline V gene are MDHEN and SYDVKM. The CDR3 loop spans 12 amino acids. CDR3 amino acids: CASSLAGNTIYF. The DNA for the CDR3 is TGTGCCAGCAGTTTGGCCGGAAACACCATATATTTT. Using reference TRBV28 and TRBJ1-3 for the parts outside the CDR3, the full variable domain is DVKVTQSSRYLVKRTGEKVFLECVQDMDHENMFWYRQDPGLGLRLIYFSYDVKMKEKGDIPEGYSVSREKKERFSLILESASTNQTSMYLCASSLAGNTIYFGEGSWLTVV.

This clone was picked up one time. The CDR3 loop is CASRDTGAGNTIYF. In nucleotides, the CDR3 is TGTGCCAGCAGGGATACAGGAGCTGGAAACACCATATATTTT. The gene calls are TRBV11-2 and TRBJ1-3; possibly TRBD1 for D (5 bases). Germline V CDR1 and CDR2: SGHAT, FQNNGV. This CDR3 spans 14 amino acids. The V end lost 6 bases, the J end lost 2 bases, and 11 bases lay between the germline ends. Looking up the rest from reference TRBV11-2 and TRBJ1-3 gives the full variable domain: EAGVAQSPRYKIIEKRQSVAFWCNPISGHATLYWYQQILGQGPKLLIQFQNNGVVDDSQLPKDRFSAERLKGVDSTLKIQPAKLEDSAVYLCASRDTGAGNTIYFGEGSWLTVV.

The V gene is TRBV6-1, the J gene TRBJ1-3, with a tentative D call TRBD1 (5 bases). Trimming took 3 bases from V and 4 from J, leaving 16 bases between them. The CDR3 is 16 amino acids. Germline loops: CDR1 MNHNS, CDR2 SASEGT. The CDR3 loop is CASSEYQGTQGNTIYF. Written as DNA, the CDR3 is TGTGCCAGCAGTGAGTACCAGGGTACTCAAGGAAACACCATATATTTT.

The chain has TRBV11-3 and TRBJ1-3; the match to TRBD1 covers 7 bases. Germline values: CDR1 SGHNT, CDR2 YENEEA. V was pared by 5 bases and J by 0 bases, with 4 bases of the junction left unmatched. The CDR3 covers 15 residues. CDR3 DNA: TGTGCCAGCAGCAAGACAGGGAGCTCTGGAAACACCATATATTTT. Residues: CASSKTGSSGNTIYF.

V usage is TRBV29-1 and J usage is TRBJ2-7, with TRBD2 matching 13 bases. Per germline, CDR1 SQVTM and CDR2 ANQGSEA. Trimming at V came to 4 bases and at J to 1 base, leaving 10 bases not matched to a gene. CDR3 length equals 17 residues. CDR3 in amino acids: CSVGFSGLAGKSYEQYF. The CDR3 DNA is TGCAGCGTTGGTTTTTCGGGACTAGCGGGGAAATCCTACGAGCAGTACTTC.

The chain employs TRBV11-1 and TRBJ2-2, with 12 bases aligning to TRBD1. J lost 4 bases, V lost 5 bases, and 5 bases had no gene match. Germline values: CDR1 SGHAT, CDR2 FQDESV (reference sequence). This CDR3 is 16 amino acids long. The CDR3 sequence: CASSRGQGAVTGELFF. The CDR3 DNA reads TGTGCCAGCAGCCGGGGACAGGGGGCGGTCACCGGGGAGCTGTTTTTT.

V gene TRBV4-3 combines with J gene TRBJ2-1; D is undetermined. The V gene lost 4 bases and the J gene lost 0 bases, with 10 bases spanning the gap. CDR3 size: 15 residues. The germline V gene has CDR1 LGHNA and CDR2 YSLEER. The CDR3 bases are TGCGCCAGCAGCCCTTGGCGGAGCTCCTACAATGAGCAGTTCTTC. The encoded protein is CASSPWRSSYNEQFF.

This chain links TRBV7-3 with TRBJ2-5, with 7 bases that match TRBD2. The CDR3 is 15 amino acids. V was clipped by 2 bases and J by 1 base; unmatched bases: 4. From germline, CDR1 is SGHTA and CDR2 FQGTGA. The CDR3 loop reads CASSLGSSGQETQYF. The CDR3 bases are TGTGCCAGCAGCTTAGGGTCTAGCGGCCAAGAGACCCAGTACTTC.

DNA of the CDR3: TGTGCCAGCAGTTTAGAGGGAAGTGAGCAGTTCTTC. Translation gives CASSLEGSEQFF. The chain joins TRBV27 to TRBJ2-1; D is possibly TRBD2 (5 bases). V was clipped by 2 bases and J by 9 bases, with 8 bases between them. The CDR3 consists of 12 residues. Germline V gene sequence: CDR1 MNHEY, CDR2 SMNVEV (reference sequence).